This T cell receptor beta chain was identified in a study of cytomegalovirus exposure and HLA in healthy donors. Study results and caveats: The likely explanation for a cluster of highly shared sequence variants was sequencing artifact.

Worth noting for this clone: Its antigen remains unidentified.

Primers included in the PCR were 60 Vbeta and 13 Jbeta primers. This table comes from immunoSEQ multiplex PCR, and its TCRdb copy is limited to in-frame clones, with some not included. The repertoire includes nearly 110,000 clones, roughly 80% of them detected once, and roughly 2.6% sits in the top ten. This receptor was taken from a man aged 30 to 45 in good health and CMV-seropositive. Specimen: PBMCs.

The CDR3, as DNA: TGTGCCAGCAGTCCGGAGGGTGGGGGTGTGAATCAGCCCCAGCATTTT. It yields the protein CASSPEGGGVNQPQHF. The gene calls are TRBV27 and TRBJ1-5; a possible D gene is TRBD1 (5 bases). The CDR3 totals 16 residues. With 5 bases removed from V and 4 bases from J, the gap between germline ends came to 18 bases. The V gene's germline CDR1 is MNHEY and CDR2 SMNVEV (reference sequence).